Sequencing of this TCR beta chain was carried out in a study of beta chain features in type 1 diabetes (dated by TCRdb to 2016 to 2019). Study-level background: Mean age, gender distribution, total cell number and subset yield were not different between patients and healthy donors. Naive and central memory subsets were obtained from all 30 or so donors, but regulatory and stem cell-like memory subsets were isolated from only 8 patients and 8 healthy donors. The study compared the TCRB repertoires of sorted circulating CD4+ T cell subsets in recently diagnosed type 1 diabetes patients with those in matched healthy donors. Across all samples, around 99 million sorted cells were examined, and cell number per subset correlated strongly with RNA yield. Beyond this particular receptor, the publication reports: Shorter templates might have been favored by PCR, but patient and control samples were amplified and corrected together, so both groups would have been affected equally by any skew. Type 1 diabetes patients showed a moderate but significant shortening of TCRB CDR3 length in all four CD4+ subsets. Because cDNA rather than genomic DNA was sequenced, highly expressing activated cells could have been over-represented, although no difference in activation and CD3 levels was found between groups. Naive, central memory and regulatory TCRB repertoires appeared to be more alike among patients than among healthy donors. At VDJ recombination sites, patients with type 1 diabetes made fewer insertions and deleted more nucleotides, a pattern implying thymic rearrangement abnormalities. Only small numbers of individuals were included in the HLA sub-analyses, which left unresolved whether HLA type had any influence on TCRB rearrangement.

V is cut by 3 bases and J by 3 bases, and the space between the germline ends is 12 bases. Sequences SNHLY (CDR1) and FYNNEI (CDR2) are obtained from the germline V gene. The CDR3 runs 15 residues from the cysteine to the phenylalanine. Only the CDR3 DNA is retained, 45 bases long and in frame from the first base. Each donor gave one peripheral blood draw, roughly 120 mL on average, collected into heparinised tubes. A BD FACSAria II and a panel including CD45RO, CCR7, CD25, CD127, CD95 and CD27 were used to sort naive, central memory, regulatory and stem cell-like memory CD4+ T cells. All sorted populations exceeded 95% purity. PBMCs were isolated immediately by Lymphoprep density gradient centrifugation and stained directly without culture. So that batch effects would be minimized, each experiment stained and sorted samples in pairs, pairing one healthy donor with one patient. The entire isolated RNA was reverse transcribed using the High Capacity cDNA Reverse Transcription Kit, and thus expressed TCRB transcripts were sequenced. Naive, central memory and regulatory T cell samples underwent deep immunoSEQ sequencing, averaging about 3.57 million total reads per sample. Sorted cells were lysed in RLT buffer, and RNA was extracted using DNase-treated RNeasy Micro or Mini kits according to cell number. Each cell subset was processed on its own to prevent cross-contamination, while patient and healthy donor samples were processed together. The immunoSEQ multiplex PCR was used to amplify TCRB sequences from cDNA, generating 87-bp fragments that spanned the CDR3 region. Sequencing of the amplicons was performed on the Illumina HiSeq platform. The study's own analysis went as follows. PCR bias was computationally corrected using synthetic template baselines, reads within Hamming distance 2 were collapsed, and singletons that could not be merged were discarded. By aligning reads against IMGT, V, D and J genes, CDR3 length, and insertions or deletions at six rearrangement sites were assigned. Clonotype counts were normalized to sorted cell number within each subset before computing true diversity and Gini coefficients with the tcR R package. Repertoire sharing was quantified using the overlap coefficient calculated on TCRB nucleotide sequences. As a proxy for the pre-selection repertoire, out-of-frame TCRB sequences from naive cells were analyzed. Not all clones reach the TCRdb copy of this immuneACCESS table, which keeps in-frame sequences only. Checked studies attribute under half of the gap to unresolved V genes and leave the rest unexplained. That table supplies the V and J calls and clone size; D and trimming were determined from the DNA. This sample comprises roughly 250,000 clones, roughly 20% of them detected only once. Clones ranked in the top ten supply more than 0.025% of the sample.

About this clone: Which antigen it targets is not known. Base quality data are lacking; no much larger clone is found one base away.

Recombination linked TRBV2 to TRBJ2-1; 7 matching bases give a weak D call of TRBD1. Sequencing was done on a sample of naive CD4+ T cells from blood. Taken with the paper, the label for cell subset or site translates to: true naive CD4+ T cells. This sequence was found in a woman aged 40 to 50 with type 1 diabetes. This receptor has the CDR3 CASSDNRGLYNEQFF. The nucleotide sequence is given as TGTGCCAGCAGTGATAACAGGGGACTCTACAATGAGCAGTTCTTC.